The next 12 T cell receptor beta chains were all read from a single sample in a study of T-cell reconstitution after alpha-beta-depleted transplantation in children. Library preparation (for TCRbeta) was performed with unique molecular identifiers. TCRdb redid the calling of the PCR reads with MiXCR, one entry per CDR3 protein. The sample includes 200,000 to 250,000 distinct CDR3 sequences, under 8.5% of them seen just once. This specimen consisted of PBMCs, mostly from graft donor cells, obtained 360 days after TCRalphabeta/CD19-depleted stem cell transplant. The receptors stem from a male patient between 2 and 10 years old who had a stem cell transplant for acute myeloid leukemia, so the T cells may come from the graft donor.

The table lists this clonotype with many counts. This chain joins TRBV18 and TRBJ2-3; D gene unclear. The CDR3 loop spans 13 amino acids. Germline lookup yields CDR1 KGHSH and CDR2 LQKENI. Trimming took off 3 bases at V and 2 bases at J, with 6 bases between the two ends. The CDR3 DNA sequence: TGTGCCAGCTCACCTCAAGACACAGATACGCAGTATTTT. Translation gives CASSPQDTDTQYF.

This clonotype was detected ten times or more. The rearrangement links TRBV20-1 to TRBJ2-3; TRBD1 aligns across 7 bases. Germline trimming cut 5 bases from V and 2 bases from J; bases unmatched to any gene: 10. In germline, CDR1 is DFQATT, CDR2 SNEGSKA (reference sequence). The CDR3 is made up of 15 amino acids. CDR3: CSARQGALYTDTQYF. The CDR3 DNA sequence: TGCAGTGCTCGACAGGGAGCCCTATACACAGATACGCAGTATTTT.

V is TRBV7-9 and J is TRBJ1-3; D is perhaps TRBD1 (6 bases). The CDR3 covers 17 residues. Trimming left V 5 bases short and J 0 bases short, with 17 bases between. Germline-derived CDR1 and CDR2 are SEHNR and FQNEAQ (reference sequence). CDR3 region: CASSGGTSHLSGNTIYF. The DNA of the CDR3 is TGTGCCAGCAGCGGAGGGACATCTCACCTCTCTGGAAACACCATATATTTT. Based on the CDR3 plus reference TRBV7-9 and TRBJ1-3, the full variable domain is DTGVSQNPRHKITKRGQNVTFRCDPISEHNRLYWYRQTLGQGPEFLTYFQNEAQLEKSRLLSDRFSAERPKGSFSTLEIQRTEQGDSAMYLCASSGGTSHLSGNTIYFGEGSWLTVV.

The sample holds a few counts of this clonotype. The chain combines TRBV6-5 with TRBJ1-1; no clear D gene. V lost 2 bases and J 4 bases, leaving 5 bases between the germline ends. This CDR3 spans 12 amino acids. Germline CDR1 and CDR2: MNHEY and SVGAGI. CDR3 amino acids: CASSYMGTEAFF. For the CDR3, the DNA is TGTGCCAGCAGTTACATGGGCACTGAAGCTTTCTTT.

This clonotype was seen a few times. The chain is built from TRBV2 and TRBJ2-5; 10 bases fit TRBD2. The J segment lost 4 bases and the V segment lost 4 bases, leaving 6 bases of the junction unmatched. Per the germline V gene, CDR1 is SNHLY and CDR2 is FYNNEI. The CDR3 length is 15 residues. CDR3 DNA sequence: TGTGCCAGCAGTGCTCTAGCGGGGGTAGGAGAGACCCAGTACTTC. Its translation is CASSALAGVGETQYF.

This clonotype has a handful of counts. The V and J genes are TRBV12-3 or TRBV12-4 and TRBJ1-2; D gene uncertain. V gave up 1 base and J gave up 0 bases, with 15 bases separating them. CDR3 size: 17 residues. The CDR3 loop is CASSLDEIHRANYGYTF. For the CDR3, the DNA is TGTGCCAGCAGTTTAGACGAAATCCATCGGGCTAACTATGGCTACACCTTC.

The V gene is TRBV18, the J gene TRBJ1-4, with D uncertain. CDR1 KGHSH and CDR2 LQKENI come from the germline V gene. The CDR3 has 14 amino acids. The V gene lost 4 bases and the J gene lost 6 bases, with 12 bases spanning the gap. The CDR3 sequence: CASSRAGGDEKLFF. CDR3 in DNA: TGTGCCAGCTCACGGGCAGGTGGGGATGAAAAACTGTTTTTT.

This chain uses TRBV12-3 or TRBV12-4 with TRBJ1-1; 9 bases match TRBD1. The CDR3 length is 16 residues. V shed 3 bases, J shed 6 bases, and the junction held 11 bases outside the gene matches. Here the CDR3 reads CASSFPLDRGRPEAFF. As DNA, the CDR3 is TGTGCCAGCAGTTTTCCCCTGGACAGGGGACGCCCTGAAGCTTTCTTT.

This clonotype was seen at least ten times. The rearrangement links TRBV12-3 or TRBV12-4 to TRBJ2-5; D gene unclear. This CDR3 is 13 amino acids long. V lost 2 bases and J 2 bases, leaving 6 bases between the germline ends. CDR3 DNA sequence: TGTGCCAGCAGTTTAAGGATACAAGAGACCCAGTACTTC. It specifies CASSLRIQETQYF.

V is TRBV20-1 and J is TRBJ2-3; 8 bases are shared with TRBD2. Germline CDR1 is DFQATT and CDR2 is SNEGSKA (reference sequence). The CDR3 is 14 residues long. V lost 1 base to trimming and J lost 4 bases; unmatched junction nucleotides: 4. The chain's CDR3 is CSARGAGGSDTQYF. CDR3 nucleotide sequence: TGCAGTGCTAGAGGGGCGGGGGGTTCAGATACGCAGTATTTT.

As concerns this clonotype: A single base separates this from a much larger clone, so it may be a read error. The CDR3 ends on some other residue instead of the conserved phenylalanine or tryptophan, so this is likely a read error. This sequence joins TRBV20-1 and TRBJ1-4; no firm D call. This CDR3 spans 16 amino acids. Germline V gene lookup returns CDR1 DFQATT and CDR2 SNEGSKA (reference sequence). V was cut by 0 bases and J by 2 bases, with 13 bases left in between. The CDR3 DNA is TGCAGTGCTAGAGATCCCCGGACGGGTACTAATGAAAAACTGTTTTCT. Translation gives CSARDPRTGTNEKLFS.

This clonotype was seen repeatedly, ten times or more. The chain has TRBV12-3 or TRBV12-4 and TRBJ1-1; 11 nucleotides line up with TRBD1. After removal of 6 bases from V and 8 bases from J, the junction contained 5 bases not matched to a gene. This CDR3 region has 13 residues. The CDR3 loop reads CASRGQGAREAFF. The CDR3 region has the DNA TGTGCCAGCAGAGGACAGGGGGCTAGGGAAGCTTTCTTT.